The rows below give T cell receptor beta chains drawn from one sample of a study of PD-1 blockade in classical Hodgkin lymphoma. Clones were read by immunoSEQ multiplex PCR, and TCRdb kept only the in-frame ones, dropping some. The table lists around 13,000 clones, about 81% of them singletons. This specimen was peripheral blood mononuclear cells (PBMCs), taken at baseline. Every receptor here comes from a human donor with classical Hodgkin lymphoma. The CDR3 runs from the conserved cysteine through the conserved F or W. Fields, in order: clone size, J gene, D gene, V gene, CDR3 protein. The D gene is left open where the match is weak. Not every row has a clone size; where given, it reads once, few, many or a size class.

.	TRBJ2-7	TRBD1	TRBV27	CASFDRGRSHEQYF
.	TRBJ1-5	.	TRBV7-9	CASSLGTRPQHF
.	TRBJ1-3	TRBD1	TRBV7-9	CASSLGPGTGGSAGNTIYF
.	TRBJ2-7	.	TRBV7-3	CASSLWPGTKYEQYF
.	TRBJ2-5	.	TRBV10-2	CASSRGGSYETQYF
.	TRBJ1-1	TRBD1	TRBV27	CASSLDRGTEAFF
.	TRBJ2-5	.	TRBV6-5	CASSPPLRGAETQYF
.	TRBJ1-4	.	TRBV5-6	CASSWGRSNEKLFF
.	TRBJ2-7	.	TRBV4-1	CASSQESETGREYEQYF
.	TRBJ2-5	TRBD2	TRBV5-1	CASSLNLAGAETQYF
once	TRBJ2-5	.	TRBV7-2	CASSLGGGQETQYF
.	TRBJ1-5	TRBD1	TRBV2	CASVGWDSNQPQHF
few	TRBJ1-5	.	TRBV2	CASSAWGMQPQHF
.	TRBJ1-5	.	TRBV6-6	CASSTGASDPQHF
.	TRBJ1-2	.	TRBV15	CATSRDFTITLNGYTF
.	TRBJ1-4	TRBD1	TRBV4-1	CASSPQGSLSKLFF
.	TRBJ2-5	.	TRBV12-2	CASRSEVKRLAGKEETQYF
.	TRBJ2-5	TRBD2	TRBV9	CASSVRGLAKEEETQYF
.	TRBJ2-5	.	TRBV7-9	CASSLDLWRVRETQYF
once	TRBJ2-3	.	TRBV7-8	CASSPTGLGGTDTQYF
.	TRBJ2-4	.	TRBV6-6	CASSYSPLLAKNIQYF
.	TRBJ2-2	TRBD1	TRBV29-1	CSVTPGQGTNTGELFF
.	TRBJ2-1	TRBD2	TRBV5-1	CASSHRTSREQFF
.	TRBJ1-2	.	TRBV27	CASRPWGGNYGYTF
.	TRBJ1-1	.	TRBV18	CASTENLNTEAFF
.	TRBJ2-4	TRBD1	TRBV29-1	CSVFRGNIQYF
.	TRBJ2-6	.	TRBV5-4	CASSWAGSGANVLTF
.	TRBJ2-2	.	TRBV11-3	CASSLVRGTGELFF
.	TRBJ1-5	.	TRBV30	CAWSVRSNQPQHF
.	TRBJ1-1	.	TRBV2	CASVPDTEAFF
once	TRBJ1-1	TRBD1	TRBV18	CASSPHRDRNTEAFF
.	TRBJ1-4	TRBD1	TRBV5-4	CASSLGAGGEKLFF
.	TRBJ2-3	TRBD1	TRBV7-3	CASSLRTGGTDTQYF
.	TRBJ2-7	.	TRBV5-1	CASSNRGTANSYEQYF
.	TRBJ2-3	.	TRBV9	CASSASWVGGTDTQYF
.	TRBJ2-1	.	TRBV9	CASSPTAGSYNEQFF
few	TRBJ2-3	TRBD2	TRBV5-1	CASSATSLAGDTQYF
.	TRBJ1-4	.	TRBV9	CASSERMGQGGEKLFF
.	TRBJ1-6	.	TRBV5-8	CASSSRGYNSPLHF
.	TRBJ2-1	TRBD2	TRBV7-9	CASRTSGRDHNEQFF